This T cell receptor beta chain was captured in a study of cytomegalovirus exposure and HLA in healthy donors. Donors showed nominal health when sampled, although they likely had unrecorded immune exposures. Germline V gives CDR1 LGHNA, CDR2 YNFKEQ. The junction had 6 bases not matched to a gene; V was cut back by 0 bases and J by 6 bases. This CDR3 is 15 amino acids long. PCR used 60 Vbeta primers and 13 Jbeta primers. Profiling relied on immunoSEQ multiplex PCR, and the TCRdb table lists in-frame clones only, not all of them. The data hold about 59,000 clones, with 65% to 90% observed a single time. The study's findings and limits: Donors were assumed by presence/absence analyses to have roughly uniform sequencing depth. TCR beta sequences reportedly predicted most subjects' HLA-A and HLA-B alleles accurately. A missense variant in DCLRE1C was later tied to TCR beta V- and J-gene trimming.

This clone was seen a few times. Its antigen is as yet unknown. The chain joins TRBV4-2 to TRBJ1-1; 8 bases align to TRBD1. Sequencing was done on a sample of PBMCs. The source of this sequence is a human donor in good health. The CDR3 loop is CASSQDQGALAEAFF. The CDR3 nucleotides are TGTGCCAGCAGCCAAGATCAGGGGGCCCTGGCTGAAGCTTTCTTT.